Below, 32 T cell receptor beta chains from the same sample are listed, as sequenced in a study of cytomegalovirus exposure and HLA in healthy donors. PCR employed 60 Vbeta and 13 Jbeta primers. Sequenced by immunoSEQ multiplex PCR; TCRdb stores in-frame clones only, minus some. The sample yields over 150,000 clones, around 81% seen once. The sequencing sample was made of PBMCs. All receptors come from a middle-aged woman in good health and CMV-seropositive.

V and J are TRBV7-9 and TRBJ2-3, with 9 bases aligning to TRBD1. The V and J ends lost 1 base and 4 bases, in that order; junction bases with no gene match: 0. The CDR3 has 14 amino acids. The V gene's germline CDR1 is SEHNR and CDR2 FQNEAQ (reference sequence). In nucleotides, the CDR3 is TGTGCCAGCAGCTTAGGGACAGGGGCAGATACGCAGTATTTT. Protein sequence: CASSLGTGADTQYF.

This clone was detected only once. The chain uses TRBV5-1 and TRBJ1-6; tentatively, D is TRBD1 (5 bases). This CDR3 has 16 amino acids. Germline values: CDR1 SGHRS, CDR2 YFSETQ. The ends were cut back, 1 base at V and 4 bases at J, with 12 bases in the middle. The CDR3 coding sequence is TGCGCCAGCAGCTTGTCCCCGGGGGGTTATAATTCACCCCTCCACTTT. This encodes CASSLSPGGYNSPLHF.

This chain uses TRBV4-2 with TRBJ1-4; D gene unclear. This CDR3 comprises 15 residues. Per the germline V gene, CDR1 is LGHNA and CDR2 is YNFKEQ. Trimming cost V 1 base and J 6 bases, with 12 bases left between them. CDR3 sequence: CASSQGRLGDEKLFF. As DNA, the CDR3 is TGTGCCAGCAGCCAAGGACGCCTCGGGGATGAAAAACTGTTTTTT.

The CDR3 DNA reads TGCGCCAGCAGCCGTCCTCAGATGGATGAGCAGTTCTTC. This codes for CASSRPQMDEQFF. This chain uses TRBV5-1 with TRBJ2-1; D ambiguous. The germline V gene has CDR1 SGHRS and CDR2 YFSETQ. The CDR3 has 13 residues. Trimming took 4 bases from V and 8 from J, leaving 13 bases between them.

The chain couples TRBV19 to TRBJ2-6, with 7 bases matching TRBD1. The CDR3 is 19 amino acids. The J segment lost 0 bases and the V segment lost 5 bases, leaving 13 bases of the junction unmatched. Germline CDR1 is LNHDA and CDR2 is SQIVND (reference sequence). This CDR3 reads CASSPRPGGSSSGANVLTF. CDR3 DNA: TGTGCCAGTAGTCCCAGACCAGGGGGTTCTTCCTCTGGGGCCAACGTCCTGACTTTC. The full variable domain, rest sourced from reference TRBV19 and TRBJ2-6, is DGGITQSPKYLFRKEGQNVTLSCEQNLNHDAMYWYRQDPGQGLRLIYYSQIVNDFQKGDIAEGYSVSREKKESFPLTVTSAQKNPTAFYLCASSPRPGGSSSGANVLTFGAGSRLTVL.

The genes are TRBV9 and TRBJ1-1; D is undetermined. Germline CDR1 is SGDLS and CDR2 is YYNGEE. The V and J ends lost 2 bases and 4 bases respectively, with 21 bases between them. This CDR3 contains 17 residues. Here the CDR3 DNA reads TGTGCCAGCAGCGTCGATGCTGGAGGTCGGCGGAGCACTGAAGCTTTCTTT. Translating it yields CASSVDAGGRRSTEAFF. The complete variable domain, with remaining parts taken from reference TRBV9 and TRBJ1-1, reads DSGVTQTPKHLITATGQRVTLRCSPRSGDLSVYWYQQSLDQGLQFLIQYYNGEERAKGNILERFSAQQFPDLHSELNLSSLELGDSALYFCASSVDAGGRRSTEAFFGQGTRLTVV.

This clone has just one count. The genes are TRBV29-1 and TRBJ1-2; tentative D call: TRBD1 (5 bases). With 5 bases removed from V and 7 bases from J, the gap between germline ends came to 14 bases. The CDR3 runs to 12 residues. The germline V gene encodes CDR1 SQVTM and CDR2 ANQGSEA. The CDR3 nucleotides read TGCAGCGTTTTGTCGGGGGGAATTGGCTACACCTTC. This gives the protein CSVLSGGIGYTF.

Of note for this clone: At one end the junction does not follow the germline gene, possibly because of a read error. V gene TRBV5-4 combines with J gene TRBJ1-1, with D tentatively TRBD1 (5 bases). Germline V gene lookup returns CDR1 SGHNT and CDR2 YYREEE (reference sequence). The CDR3 loop spans 11 amino acids. CDR3 in DNA: TGTGCCAGCAGCCCGGGGACTGGAGCTTTCTTT. Its translation: CASSPGTGAFF.

The chain couples TRBV6-5 to TRBJ2-7; 7 bases fit TRBD2. The V gene's germline CDR1 is MNHEY and CDR2 SVGAGI. The CDR3 contains 13 residues. The V segment lost 6 bases and the J segment 3 bases; nucleotides outside the gene matches: 5. Here the CDR3 reads CASRVPSGYEQYF. CDR3 bases: TGTGCCAGCAGAGTCCCTAGCGGCTACGAGCAGTACTTC.

The chain recombines TRBV7-9 with TRBJ2-7; D may be TRBD1 (5 bases). The V end lost 1 base, the J end lost 3 bases, and 10 bases lay between the germline ends. There are 14 residues in the CDR3. The germline gives CDR1 SEHNR, CDR2 FQNEAQ (reference sequence). The CDR3 nucleotides are TGTGCCAGCAGCTTAGGATCAGGGTACTACGAGCAGTACTTC. Protein: CASSLGSGYYEQYF. Supplemented by reference TRBV7-9 and TRBJ2-7, the full variable domain reads DTGVSQNPRHKITKRGQNVTFRCDPISEHNRLYWYRQTLGQGPEFLTYFQNEAQLEKSRLLSDRFSAERPKGSFSTLEIQRTEQGDSAMYLCASSLGSGYYEQYFGPGTRLTVT.

The rearrangement links TRBV6-1 to TRBJ1-4; no definite D call. The CDR3 consists of 13 residues. Germline V gene sequence: CDR1 MNHNS, CDR2 SASEGT. V lost 0 bases, J lost 10 bases, and 9 bases lay in between. The CDR3 sequence: CASSEAKAGKLFF. The CDR3 coding sequence is TGTGCCAGCAGTGAAGCCAAGGCGGGAAAACTGTTTTTT.

V gene TRBV7-6 combines with J gene TRBJ2-1; the match to TRBD2 covers 11 bases. The ends lost 4 bases at V and 8 bases at J; junction bases unmatched: 10. The CDR3 runs to 16 residues. Germline CDR1 is SGHVS and CDR2 is FNYEAQ. CDR3 residues: CASSSLYSGRVDEQFF. The CDR3 bases are TGTGCCAGCAGCTCCCTCTATAGCGGGAGGGTGGATGAGCAGTTCTTC.

Concerning this clone: Other DNA sequences in the sample encode the same CDR3. The rearrangement links TRBV30 to TRBJ1-4; D is undetermined. CDR1 GTSNPN and CDR2 SVGIG come from the germline V gene (reference sequence). Trimming left V 8 bases short and J 3 bases short, with 10 bases between. The CDR3 runs to 12 residues. CDR3 DNA sequence: TGTGCCGGGCAGTTTCCTAATGAAAAACTGTTTTTT. Its translation: CAGQFPNEKLFF.

A single count supports this clone. The V gene is TRBV18, the J gene TRBJ2-7; 11 bases are a match to TRBD2. J was trimmed by 3 bases and V by 4 bases; bases with no gene match: 2. The germline gives CDR1 KGHSH, CDR2 LQKENI. The CDR3 is made up of 14 amino acids. In DNA, the CDR3 is TGTGCCAGCTCACGCGGGACTAGCGGCTACGAGCAGTACTTC. Its translation is CASSRGTSGYEQYF. The whole variable domain, remainder taken from reference TRBV18 and TRBJ2-7, is NAGVMQNPRHLVRRRGQEARLRCSPMKGHSHVYWYRQLPEEGLKFMVYLQKENIIDESGMPKERFSAEFPKEGPSILRIQQVVRGDSAAYFCASSRGTSGYEQYFGPGTRLTVT.

This clone appeared a few times. The chain uses TRBV7-2 and TRBJ2-1, with TRBD2 matching over 10 bases. The germline CDR1 and CDR2 sequences are SGHTA and FQGNSA. The CDR3 is 16 residues long. V shed 1 base, J shed 6 bases, and the junction held 6 bases outside the gene matches. The CDR3 region is CASSLDFSGRFNEQFF. In nucleotides, the CDR3 is TGTGCCAGCAGCTTAGATTTTAGCGGGAGGTTCAATGAGCAGTTCTTC.

The V call is TRBV30, the J call TRBJ2-7, with TRBD2 identical over 12 bases. Trimming at V came to 2 bases and at J to 0 bases, leaving 14 bases not matched to a gene. Germline-derived CDR1 and CDR2 are GTSNPN and SVGIG (reference sequence). The CDR3 runs 19 residues. The CDR3 sequence is CAWSPRGGLAGLSSYEQYF. The CDR3 DNA reads as TGTGCCTGGAGTCCCAGGGGCGGACTAGCGGGACTTTCCTCCTACGAGCAGTACTTC.

The V call is TRBV4-1, the J call TRBJ1-4; 7 positions match TRBD1. CDR3 length equals 16 residues. Trimming took 5 bases from V and 5 from J; bases not matched to a gene: 11. Germline V gene data show CDR1 as MGHRA and CDR2 as YSYEKL. The CDR3 nucleotides read TGCGCCAGCAGCAACTTACCGGGACAGATAAATGAAAAACTGTTTTTT. Its protein product is CASSNLPGQINEKLFF.

The chain joins TRBV6-5 to TRBJ2-3; 8 nucleotides match TRBD1. CDR1 MNHEY and CDR2 SVGAGI come from the germline V gene. This CDR3 has 12 residues. V trimming: 5 bases; J trimming: 8 bases; junction bases outside the gene matches: 3. The CDR3 DNA is TGTGCCAGCAGTAGTACAGGGGGTACGCAGTATTTT. Translating it yields CASSSTGGTQYF.

CDR3 in DNA: TGTGCCAGCAGCTTAAGCGGGAGTTCGATCGAGCAGTACTTC. Amino acid sequence: CASSLSGSSIEQYF. The chain uses TRBV7-8 and TRBJ2-7; TRBD2 matches 8 bases. V gave up 2 bases and J gave up 6 bases; unmatched junction bases: 6. CDR1 SGHVS and CDR2 FQNEAQ come from the germline V gene. The CDR3 loop spans 14 amino acids.

This chain uses TRBV5-1 with TRBJ2-1; possible D gene TRBD1, 7 bases. This CDR3 comprises 14 residues. Trimming left V 5 bases short and J 7 bases short, with 16 bases between. Per germline, CDR1 SGHRS and CDR2 YFSETQ. The CDR3 loop reads CASSYGQEGNEQFF. CDR3 DNA sequence: TGCGCCAGCAGTTACGGACAGGAGGGGAATGAGCAGTTCTTC.

This clone was counted only a few times. This CDR3 fails to terminate in the conserved phenylalanine or tryptophan, so it likely reflects a read error. The DNA is left out, because the CDR3 cannot be placed on it with certainty; the CDR3 is given as TCRdb lists it. This chain connects TRBV6-1 to TRBJ2-3; the table's TRBD1 call for D was not verified on the DNA. Germline CDR1 MNHNS, CDR2 SASEGT. The CDR3 adds up to 13 amino acids, both ends counted. The CDR3 loop is CASRQAGTGQPRV.

The chain joins TRBV5-3 to TRBJ2-2; 8 positions agree with TRBD2. TRBV5-3 is an open reading frame, and its role is uncertain. V was pared by 4 bases and J by 3 bases, with 11 bases of the junction left unmatched. The CDR3 covers 17 residues. The CDR3 DNA is TGTGCCAGAAGCATAAGGATCAGCGGGAGCGACACCGGGGAGCTGTTTTTT. Translating it yields CARSIRISGSDTGELFF.

The V gene is TRBV5-6, the J gene TRBJ2-3; D perhaps matches TRBD2 (6 bases). The V gene's germline CDR1 is SGHDT and CDR2 YYEEEE. The CDR3 loop spans 16 amino acids. Trimming left V 4 bases short and J 2 bases short, with 17 bases between. The CDR3, as DNA: TGTGCCAGCAGCCACGATTTAGCGGAGCCCACAGATACGCAGTATTTT. This codes for CASSHDLAEPTDTQYF.

The CDR3 loop reads CASSPWGQQQETQYF. Here the CDR3 DNA reads TGTGCCAGCTCACCATGGGGACAGCAGCAAGAGACCCAGTACTTC. The rearrangement uses TRBV18 and TRBJ2-5; 7 bases fit TRBD1. V lost 2 bases and J lost 2; bases outside the gene matches: 5. The germline V gene encodes CDR1 KGHSH and CDR2 LQKENI. CDR3 length: 15 amino acids.

As to this clone: Germline and junction disagree at one end, which may indicate a read error. J is TRBJ1-5 and V is TRBV30, with D perhaps matching TRBD1 (6 bases). CDR1 is GTSNPN and CDR2 is SVGIG in the germline V gene (reference sequence). The CDR3 is 15 residues long. The CDR3 reads CASSGQGSSNQPQHF. DNA of the CDR3: TGTGCCTCGAGTGGGCAGGGGTCGAGCAATCAGCCCCAGCATTTT.

The chain is built from TRBV28 and TRBJ1-4, with D unresolved. Germline V gives CDR1 MDHEN, CDR2 SYDVKM. The CDR3 is 14 amino acids. Between the trimmed V and J ends, which lost 4 bases and 15 bases, there was a span of 21 bases. The CDR3 bases are TGTGCCAGCAGTTCCCAACCCTCGATCCGGAGGGTGTTTTTT. Translating it yields CASSSQPSIRRVFF.

This rearrangement joins TRBV30 to TRBJ1-5; D is unclear. Germline CDR1 is GTSNPN and CDR2 is SVGIG (reference sequence). Between the trimmed V and J ends, which lost 3 bases and 4 bases, there was a span of 10 bases. This CDR3 has 13 residues. The CDR3 protein is CAWSASGNQPQHF. In nucleotides, the CDR3 is TGTGCCTGGAGCGCTTCGGGTAATCAGCCCCAGCATTTT.

The rearrangement joins TRBV7-3 to TRBJ2-1, with a weak D call TRBD2 (6 bases). The length of the CDR3 is 13 residues. Trimming took 2 bases from V and 7 from J, leaving 9 bases between them. CDR1 is SGHTA, CDR2 FQGTGA, per germline. DNA of the CDR3: TGTGCCAGCAGCTTACCGGGAGTGAATGAGCAGTTCTTC. This sequence encodes CASSLPGVNEQFF.

This clone has a handful of counts. The chain joins TRBV4-2 to TRBJ2-1; the match to TRBD1 covers 7 bases. V shed 1 base, J shed 9 bases, and the junction held 6 bases outside the gene matches. This CDR3 is 14 amino acids long. Germline-derived CDR1 and CDR2 are LGHNA and YNFKEQ. CDR3 nucleotides: TGTGCCAGCAGCCAAGCTGACAGGGTCCCTGAGCAGTTCTTC. Its protein is CASSQADRVPEQFF.

The chain combines TRBV5-1 with TRBJ2-7; D remains unclear. Germline values: CDR1 SGHRS, CDR2 YFSETQ. Trimming took off 3 bases at V and 6 bases at J, with 19 bases between the two ends. The CDR3 contains 15 residues. The CDR3 coding sequence is TGCGCCAGCAGCTCCCTACGCGGAGCCGTACGCGAGCAGTACTTC. Its translation: CASSSLRGAVREQYF.

The chain combines TRBV5-4 with TRBJ2-2, with TRBD2 identical over 14 bases. From germline, CDR1 is SGHNT and CDR2 YYREEE (reference sequence). This CDR3 has 16 amino acids. The junction had 1 base not matched to a gene; V was cut back by 4 bases and J by 2 bases. The CDR3 DNA reads as TGTGCCAGCAGCGGGACTAGCGGGGGAAACACCGGGGAGCTGTTTTTT. Its translation is CASSGTSGGNTGELFF.

The gene calls are TRBV29-1 and TRBJ1-1; D ambiguous. Germline V lookup: CDR1 SQVTM, CDR2 ANQGSEA. This CDR3 has 13 amino acids. V lost 6 bases to trimming and J lost 3 bases, with 14 bases between them. The DNA of the CDR3 is TGCAGCGTGAAGCCAGGCTTGGACACTGAAGCTTTCTTT. This encodes CSVKPGLDTEAFF. The variable domain in full, with the rest retrieved from reference TRBV29-1 and TRBJ1-1, is SAVISQKPSRDICQRGTSLTIQCQVDSQVTMMFWYRQQPGQSLTLIATANQGSEATYESGFVIDKFPISRPNLTFSTLTVSNMSPEDSSIYLCSVKPGLDTEAFFGQGTRLTVV.